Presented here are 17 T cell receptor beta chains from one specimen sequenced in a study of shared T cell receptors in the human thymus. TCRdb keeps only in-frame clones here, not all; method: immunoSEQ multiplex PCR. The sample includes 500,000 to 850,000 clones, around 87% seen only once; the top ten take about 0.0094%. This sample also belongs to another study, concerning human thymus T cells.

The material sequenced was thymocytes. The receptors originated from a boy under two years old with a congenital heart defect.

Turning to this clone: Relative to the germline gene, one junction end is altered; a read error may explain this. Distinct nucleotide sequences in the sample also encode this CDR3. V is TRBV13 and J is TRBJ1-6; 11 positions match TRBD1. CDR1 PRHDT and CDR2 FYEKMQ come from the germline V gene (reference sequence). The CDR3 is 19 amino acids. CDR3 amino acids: CASSLGSGTGGSYNSPLHF. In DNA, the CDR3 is TGTGCCAGCAGCTTAGGCTCCGGGACAGGGGGTTCCTATAATTCCCCCCTCCACTTT.

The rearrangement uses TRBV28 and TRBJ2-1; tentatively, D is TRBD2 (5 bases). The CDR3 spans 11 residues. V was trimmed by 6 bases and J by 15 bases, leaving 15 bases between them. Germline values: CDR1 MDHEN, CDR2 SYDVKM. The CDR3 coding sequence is TGTGCCAGCAGCCGAGCGGTTCGTACGTTCTTC. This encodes CASSRAVRTFF.

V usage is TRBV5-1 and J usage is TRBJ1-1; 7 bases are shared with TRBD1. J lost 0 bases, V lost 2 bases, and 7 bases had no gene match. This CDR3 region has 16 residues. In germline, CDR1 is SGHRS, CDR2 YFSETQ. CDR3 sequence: CASSLYPDRVNTEAFF. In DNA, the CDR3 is TGCGCCAGCAGCTTATATCCAGACAGGGTGAACACTGAAGCTTTCTTT. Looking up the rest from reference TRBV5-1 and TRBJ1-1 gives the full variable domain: KAGVTQTPRYLIKTRGQQVTLSCSPISGHRSVSWYQQTPGQGLQFLFEYFSETQRNKGNFPGRFSGRQFSNSRSEMNVSTLELGDSALYLCASSLYPDRVNTEAFFGQGTRLTVV.

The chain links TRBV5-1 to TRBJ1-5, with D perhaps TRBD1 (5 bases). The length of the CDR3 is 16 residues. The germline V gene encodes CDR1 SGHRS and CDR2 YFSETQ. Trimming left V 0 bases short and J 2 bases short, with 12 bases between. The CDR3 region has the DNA TGCGCCAGCAGCTTGGATGGTTCCAGGGGCAATCAGCCCCAGCATTTT. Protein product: CASSLDGSRGNQPQHF. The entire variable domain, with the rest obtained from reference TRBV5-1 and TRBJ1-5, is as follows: KAGVTQTPRYLIKTRGQQVTLSCSPISGHRSVSWYQQTPGQGLQFLFEYFSETQRNKGNFPGRFSGRQFSNSRSEMNVSTLELGDSALYLCASSLDGSRGNQPQHFGDGTRLSIL.

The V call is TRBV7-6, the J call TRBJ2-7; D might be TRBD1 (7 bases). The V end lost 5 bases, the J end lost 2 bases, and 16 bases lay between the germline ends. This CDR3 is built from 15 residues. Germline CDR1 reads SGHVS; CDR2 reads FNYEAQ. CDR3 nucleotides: TGTGCCAGCAGCGACAATCGCAGGGGGGCCTACGAGCAGTACTTC. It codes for CASSDNRRGAYEQYF.

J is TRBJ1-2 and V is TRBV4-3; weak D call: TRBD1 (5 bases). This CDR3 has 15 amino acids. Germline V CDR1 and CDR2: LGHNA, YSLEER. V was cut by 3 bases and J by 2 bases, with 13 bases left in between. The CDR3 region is CASSQKTGENYGYTF. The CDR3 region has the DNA TGCGCCAGCAGCCAGAAAACGGGGGAAAACTATGGCTACACCTTC.

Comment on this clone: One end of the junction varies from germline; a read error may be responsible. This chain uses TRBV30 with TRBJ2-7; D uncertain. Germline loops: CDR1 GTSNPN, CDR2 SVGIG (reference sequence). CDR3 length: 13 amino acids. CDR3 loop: CTWSVGQTYEQYF. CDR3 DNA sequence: TGTACCTGGAGTGTTGGGCAGACCTACGAGCAGTACTTC.

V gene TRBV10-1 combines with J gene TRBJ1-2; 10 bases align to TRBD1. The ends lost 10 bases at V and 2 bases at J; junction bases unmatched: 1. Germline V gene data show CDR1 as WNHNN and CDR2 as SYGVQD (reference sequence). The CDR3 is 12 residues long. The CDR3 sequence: CAKDRGNYGYTF. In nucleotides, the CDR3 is TGCGCCAAGGACAGGGGGAACTATGGCTACACCTTC.

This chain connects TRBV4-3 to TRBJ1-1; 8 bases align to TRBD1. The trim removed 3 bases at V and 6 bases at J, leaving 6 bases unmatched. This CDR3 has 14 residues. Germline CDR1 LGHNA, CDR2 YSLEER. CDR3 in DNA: TGCGCCAGCAGCCAGCGGACAGGGTGTTCTGAAGCTTTCTTT. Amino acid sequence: CASSQRTGCSEAFF.

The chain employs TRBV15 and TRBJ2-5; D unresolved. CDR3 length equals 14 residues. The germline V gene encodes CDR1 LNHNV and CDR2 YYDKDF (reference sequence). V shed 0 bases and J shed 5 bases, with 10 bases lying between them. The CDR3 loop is CATSRDPGGETQYF. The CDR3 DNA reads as TGTGCCACCAGCAGAGACCCGGGTGGGGAGACCCAGTACTTC.

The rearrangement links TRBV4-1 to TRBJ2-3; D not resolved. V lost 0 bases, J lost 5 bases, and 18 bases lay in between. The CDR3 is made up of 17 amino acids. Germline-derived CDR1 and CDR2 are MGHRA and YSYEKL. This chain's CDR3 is CASSQDSARPPGDTQYF. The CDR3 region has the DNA TGCGCCAGCAGCCAAGACTCCGCTAGGCCACCGGGAGATACGCAGTATTTT.

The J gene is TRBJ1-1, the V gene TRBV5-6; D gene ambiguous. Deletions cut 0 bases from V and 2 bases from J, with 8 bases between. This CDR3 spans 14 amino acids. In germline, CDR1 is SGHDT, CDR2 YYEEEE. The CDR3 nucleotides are TGTGCCAGCAGCTTGGAGGGAGGCAACACTGAAGCTTTCTTT. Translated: CASSLEGGNTEAFF.

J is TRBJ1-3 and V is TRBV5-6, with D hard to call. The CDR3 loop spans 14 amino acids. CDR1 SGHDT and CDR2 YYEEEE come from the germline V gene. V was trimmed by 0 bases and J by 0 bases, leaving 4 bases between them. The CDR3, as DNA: TGTGCCAGCAGCTTGGTTAACTCTGGAAACACCATATATTTT. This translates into CASSLVNSGNTIYF.

The CDR3 DNA sequence: TGCAGCGTTGATGGGGCTCGCGGGAGCGGCACAGATACGCAGTATTTT. Protein product: CSVDGARGSGTDTQYF. This chain joins TRBV29-1 and TRBJ2-3, with TRBD2 matching over 7 bases. Germline CDR1 reads SQVTM; CDR2 reads ANQGSEA. The V gene end was trimmed by 3 bases and the J gene end by 1 base; junction bases not matched to a gene: 10. This CDR3 has 16 residues.

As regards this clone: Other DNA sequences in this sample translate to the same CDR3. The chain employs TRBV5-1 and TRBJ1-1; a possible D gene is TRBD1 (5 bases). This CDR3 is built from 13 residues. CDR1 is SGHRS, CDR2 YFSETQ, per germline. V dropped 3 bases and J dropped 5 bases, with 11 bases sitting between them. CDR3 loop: CASSSTGGTEAFF. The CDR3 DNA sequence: TGCGCCAGCAGCTCGACGGGGGGAACTGAAGCTTTCTTT.

DNA for the CDR3: TGCGCCAGCAGCCGCGGCAGCTCCATGAACACTGAAGCTTTCTTT. This encodes CASSRGSSMNTEAFF. This chain connects TRBV4-3 to TRBJ1-1; no clear D gene. The CDR3 runs to 15 residues. V was shortened by 4 bases and J by 0 bases, with 12 bases between the two germline ends. The germline gives CDR1 LGHNA, CDR2 YSLEER.

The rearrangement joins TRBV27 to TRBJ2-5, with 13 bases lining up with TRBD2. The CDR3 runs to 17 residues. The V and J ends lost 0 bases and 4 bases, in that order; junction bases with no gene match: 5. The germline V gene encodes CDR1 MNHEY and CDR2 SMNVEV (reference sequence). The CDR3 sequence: CASSLSTLAGGLETQYF. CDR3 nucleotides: TGTGCCAGCAGTTTATCGACACTAGCGGGAGGGCTAGAGACCCAGTACTTC.